This T cell receptor (beta chain) was captured by sequencing in a study of T cells in Graves' hyperthyroidism and ophthalmopathy. Study conclusions and caveats: Most clonotypes that expanded in the thyroid above 0.001 also showed up in blood.

The table lists this clonotype with many counts. No antigen is known for it. This could be a read error, since a much larger clone is one nucleotide away. This CDR3 has 14 residues. The V and J ends lost 1 base and 5 bases respectively, with 9 bases between them. In germline, CDR1 is DFQATT, CDR2 SNEGSKA (reference sequence). Hyperthyroidism patients were newly diagnosed, had disease duration under 2 months, and were aged 18 to 65 years. Criteria for exclusion of patients were uncontrolled infection, other autoimmune disease, pregnancy or lactation. For the diagnoses, clinical symptoms, serum thyroxine and TRAb, thyroid ultrasound and orbital computed tomography were used. The source material, RNA transcripts, was used to amplify TCR beta CDR3 regions. The HTBI primer set was used in a first-round RT-PCR of the TCR CDR3. TCRdb redid the calling of the multiplex PCR reads with MiXCR, one entry per CDR3 protein. Of about 98,000 distinct CDR3 sequences in the sample, roughly 40% are singletons; the top ten hold roughly 10%.

This receptor was obtained from a woman in her twenties or thirties with Graves' hyperthyroidism. V is TRBV20-1 and J is TRBJ1-6, with a tentative D call TRBD1 (6 bases). The sample taken for sequencing was peripheral blood or thyroid tissue (not recorded which). CDR3 loop: CSARGNRDNSPLHF. CDR3 in DNA: TGCAGTGCTAGAGGAAACAGGGATAATTCACCCCTCCACTTT.